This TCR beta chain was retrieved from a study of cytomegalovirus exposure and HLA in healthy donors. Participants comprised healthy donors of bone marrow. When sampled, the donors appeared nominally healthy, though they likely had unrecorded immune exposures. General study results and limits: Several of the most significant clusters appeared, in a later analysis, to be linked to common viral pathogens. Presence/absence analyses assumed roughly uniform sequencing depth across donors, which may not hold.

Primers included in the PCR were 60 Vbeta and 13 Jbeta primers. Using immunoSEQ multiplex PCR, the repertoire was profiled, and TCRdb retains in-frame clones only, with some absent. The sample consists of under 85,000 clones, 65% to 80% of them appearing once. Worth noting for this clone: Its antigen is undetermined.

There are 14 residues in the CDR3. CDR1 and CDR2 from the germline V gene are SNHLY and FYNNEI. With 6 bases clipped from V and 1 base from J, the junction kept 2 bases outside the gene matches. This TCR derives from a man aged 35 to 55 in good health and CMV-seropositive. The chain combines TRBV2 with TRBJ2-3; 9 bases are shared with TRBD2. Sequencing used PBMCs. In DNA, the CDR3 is TGTGCCAGCAGACAGCGGGAGGGCACAGATACGCAGTATTTT. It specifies CASRQREGTDTQYF.